This entry lists 26 T cell receptor beta chains sequenced from one sample in a study of blood T cell repertoires in COVID-19. Profiling relied on immunoSEQ multiplex PCR, and the TCRdb table lists in-frame clones only, not all of them. The top ten hold about 12% of the sample, which has 250,000 to 300,000 clones, about 86% seen once. The specimen sequenced was peripheral blood. Receptors originate from a woman in her 70s with COVID-19, enrolled during active disease.

The chain recombines TRBV7-2 with TRBJ2-7, with a tentative D call TRBD1 (6 bases). Germline values: CDR1 SGHTA, CDR2 FQGNSA. The CDR3 covers 14 residues. Trimming pared 1 base from V and 3 bases from J, leaving 10 bases between. DNA of the CDR3: TGTGCCAGCAGCTTAGACAGGGACCTCTACGAGCAGTACTTC. Translated, it gives CASSLDRDLYEQYF.

This clone has a handful of counts. This chain joins TRBV19 and TRBJ1-1; TRBD1 agrees at 8 bases. With V trimmed by 3 bases and J by 1 base, 10 bases remained unmatched. The CDR3 covers 17 residues. The germline V gene encodes CDR1 LNHDA and CDR2 SQIVND (reference sequence). CDR3: CASSIGDSRGRNTEAFF. The CDR3 region has the DNA TGTGCCAGTAGTATCGGCGACTCCAGGGGGCGGAACACTGAAGCTTTCTTT.

The chain is built from TRBV4-1 and TRBJ1-5, with 7 nucleotides matching TRBD1. V trimming: 2 bases; J trimming: 5 bases; junction bases outside the gene matches: 9. This CDR3 region has 16 residues. Germline V gene data show CDR1 as MGHRA and CDR2 as YSYEKL. CDR3 nucleotides: TGCGCCAGCAGCCAACCAGACAGGGCCCGAGATCAGCCCCAGCATTTT. Residues: CASSQPDRARDQPQHF.

The chain couples TRBV29-1 to TRBJ2-1; maybe TRBD2 (6 bases). From germline, CDR1 is SQVTM and CDR2 ANQGSEA. CDR3 length equals 16 residues. V was shortened by 2 bases and J by 4 bases, with 18 bases between the two germline ends. The CDR3 DNA is TGCAGCGTTGAACCGGCGCGGGGTCTAAGATACAATGAGCAGTTCTTC. Encoded protein: CSVEPARGLRYNEQFF.

The rearrangement links TRBV19 to TRBJ1-5, with no clear D. V lost 8 bases, J lost 4 bases, and 12 bases lay in between. The CDR3 covers 13 residues. Germline V gene lookup returns CDR1 LNHDA and CDR2 SQIVND (reference sequence). The CDR3 DNA follows: TGTGCCAGTCGTCAGATTCTTAATCAGCCCCAGCATTTT. Translated, it gives CASRQILNQPQHF.

The chain employs TRBV5-4 and TRBJ1-6, with D possibly matching TRBD1 (5 bases). The V end was cut by 0 bases, the J end by 5 bases, with 9 bases between. Looked up from germline, CDR1 is SGHNT and CDR2 is YYREEE (reference sequence). CDR3 length equals 15 residues. The CDR3 sequence: CASSLEPGNNSPLHF. CDR3 bases: TGTGCCAGCAGCTTGGAGCCAGGGAATAATTCACCCCTCCACTTT.

This clone has a single count. The V gene is TRBV12-5, the J gene TRBJ1-1; D gene uncertain. V gave up 6 bases and J gave up 1 base, with 12 bases separating them. CDR1 is LGHNT and CDR2 is FRNRAP in the germline V gene. The CDR3 runs to 14 residues. This CDR3 reads CASGYGGGNTEAFF. The DNA for the CDR3 is TGTGCTAGTGGCTACGGAGGAGGGAACACTGAAGCTTTCTTT.

The chain combines TRBV5-6 with TRBJ1-1, with D perhaps matching TRBD1 (5 bases). CDR1 and CDR2 (germline): SGHDT, YYEEEE. Trimming took off 4 bases at V and 3 bases at J, with 19 bases between the two ends. CDR3 length: 16 residues. CDR3: CASSPKGDFFYTEAFF. In DNA, the CDR3 is TGTGCCAGCAGCCCAAAAGGGGATTTTTTTTACACTGAAGCTTTCTTT.

The chain carries TRBV7-9 and TRBJ1-2; D uncertain. The germline gives CDR1 SEHNR, CDR2 FQNEAQ (reference sequence). Trimming shortened V by 3 bases and J by 6 bases, and 11 bases separated the two germline ends. This CDR3 is built from 13 residues. DNA for the CDR3: TGTGCCAGCAGCTTTGAACAGTTAGATGGCTACACCTTC. Encoded protein: CASSFEQLDGYTF.

CDR3 DNA: TGTGCCTGGAGTTCCCGTAGCGGGGGGGCTCGCGAGCAGTACTTC. The encoded protein is CAWSSRSGGAREQYF. The V gene is TRBV30, the J gene TRBJ2-7; TRBD2 aligns across 11 bases. The CDR3 sequence is 15 residues long. J was trimmed by 6 bases and V by 2 bases; bases with no gene match: 9. Looked up from germline, CDR1 is GTSNPN and CDR2 is SVGIG (reference sequence).

V usage is TRBV7-9 and J usage is TRBJ1-2; possible D gene TRBD1, 6 bases. With 1 base removed from V and 6 bases from J, the gap between germline ends came to 18 bases. CDR1 and CDR2 (germline): SEHNR, FQNEAQ (reference sequence). The CDR3 contains 16 residues. The CDR3 coding sequence is TGTGCCAGCAGCTTAGACCGTCGGGGGGCGCCGGATGGCTACACCTTC. It is translated as CASSLDRRGAPDGYTF.

The rearrangement links TRBV5-1 to TRBJ1-4; tentatively, D is TRBD1 (6 bases). CDR3 length equals 18 residues. V lost 1 base and J lost 0, with 16 bases in between. Germline V gene lookup returns CDR1 SGHRS and CDR2 YFSETQ. The CDR3 here is CASSLSRTAYATNEKLFF. In DNA form, the CDR3 reads TGCGCCAGCAGCTTGAGTCGGACAGCCTATGCAACTAATGAAAAACTGTTTTTT. Complete variable domain (other parts from reference TRBV5-1 and TRBJ1-4): KAGVTQTPRYLIKTRGQQVTLSCSPISGHRSVSWYQQTPGQGLQFLFEYFSETQRNKGNFPGRFSGRQFSNSRSEMNVSTLELGDSALYLCASSLSRTAYATNEKLFFGSGTQLSVL.

The chain recombines TRBV28 with TRBJ2-1; the match to TRBD1 covers 9 bases. V was pared by 6 bases and J by 3 bases, with 3 bases of the junction left unmatched. This CDR3 spans 14 amino acids. Germline CDR1 reads MDHEN; CDR2 reads SYDVKM. CDR3 sequence: CASSGQGIYNEQFF. CDR3 bases: TGTGCCAGCAGCGGACAGGGGATCTACAATGAGCAGTTCTTC. The whole variable domain, filled in from reference TRBV28 and TRBJ2-1, reads DVKVTQSSRYLVKRTGEKVFLECVQDMDHENMFWYRQDPGLGLRLIYFSYDVKMKEKGDIPEGYSVSREKKERFSLILESASTNQTSMYLCASSGQGIYNEQFFGPGTRLTVL.

V and J are TRBV6-2 or TRBV6-3 and TRBJ1-2; D uncertain. CDR1 is MNHEY, CDR2 SVGEGT, per germline. The CDR3 runs to 12 residues. Trimming left V 2 bases short and J 3 bases short, with 4 bases between. DNA for the CDR3: TGTGCCAGCAGTTACGTAGACTATGGCTACACCTTC. This sequence encodes CASSYVDYGYTF.

This chain joins TRBV5-1 and TRBJ2-5; possibly TRBD1 for D (5 bases). This CDR3 contains 15 residues. V shed 4 bases and J shed 1 base, with 14 bases lying between them. Germline assignment: CDR1 SGHRS and CDR2 YFSETQ. DNA of the CDR3: TGCGCCAGCAGCCCAGGGCCAGGGCCCCAAGAGACCCAGTACTTC. Its protein is CASSPGPGPQETQYF.

The V gene is TRBV2, the J gene TRBJ2-3; 13 bases are a match to TRBD2. The length of the CDR3 is 16 residues. CDR1 SNHLY and CDR2 FYNNEI come from the germline V gene. The junction had 4 bases not matched to a gene; V was cut back by 5 bases and J by 2 bases. CDR3 residues: CASSTGLAGYTDTQYF. The CDR3 DNA reads TGTGCCAGCAGTACGGGACTAGCGGGGTACACAGATACGCAGTATTTT. Supplemented by reference TRBV2 and TRBJ2-3, the full variable domain reads EPEVTQTPSHQVTQMGQEVILRCVPISNHLYFYWYRQILGQKVEFLVSFYNNEISEKSEIFDDQFSVERPDGSNFTLKIRSTKLEDSAMYFCASSTGLAGYTDTQYFGPGTRLTVL.

The rearrangement uses TRBV10-2 and TRBJ1-2, with 8 bases aligning to TRBD1. After removal of 7 bases from V and 4 bases from J, the junction contained 11 bases not matched to a gene. This CDR3 comprises 15 residues. Germline V lookup: CDR1 WSHSY, CDR2 SAAADI. The CDR3 DNA sequence: TGCGCCAGCACAGACGTTGGACAGGGAGTCTATGGCTACACCTTC. As protein: CASTDVGQGVYGYTF.

The rearrangement joins TRBV18 to TRBJ1-1; 8 bases agree with TRBD1. CDR1 is KGHSH and CDR2 is LQKENI in the germline V gene. The CDR3 has 14 residues. V was clipped by 6 bases and J by 2 bases; unmatched bases: 5. CDR3 sequence: CASSTQGGNTEAFF. DNA for the CDR3: TGTGCCAGCTCGACACAGGGGGGAAACACTGAAGCTTTCTTT.

The table lists this clone with a count of one. This rearrangement joins TRBV7-2 to TRBJ2-3; unclear D gene. Germline CDR1 is SGHTA and CDR2 is FQGNSA. The CDR3 has 14 residues. Between the trimmed V and J ends, which lost 5 bases and 2 bases, there was a span of 11 bases. CDR3 sequence (DNA): TGTGCCAGCAGCCCACCGGAGCTCACAGATACGCAGTATTTT. Translated: CASSPPELTDTQYF.

The CDR3: CASSLVAGNNEQFF. The CDR3 nucleotides read TGTGCCAGCAGCTTAGTAGCGGGGAACAATGAGCAGTTCTTC. The rearrangement links TRBV7-2 to TRBJ2-1, with TRBD2 identical over 8 bases. Germline V gene sequence: CDR1 SGHTA, CDR2 FQGNSA. The CDR3 sequence is 14 residues long. Unmatched junction bases numbered 1, after V lost 1 base and J lost 5 bases.

The chain recombines TRBV5-1 with TRBJ1-2, with 9 bases identical to TRBD1. Germline CDR1 SGHRS, CDR2 YFSETQ. With 0 bases clipped from V and 6 bases from J, the junction kept 18 bases outside the gene matches. CDR3 size: 19 residues. The CDR3 DNA sequence: TGCGCCAGCAGCTTGGGGGCATACGGGACAGGGTCAGAGAGAAATGGCTACACCTTC. Protein: CASSLGAYGTGSERNGYTF.

The CDR3 here is CASSLEGVANEQFF. The CDR3 region has the DNA TGCGCCAGCAGCTTGGAAGGGGTGGCCAATGAGCAGTTCTTC. The chain recombines TRBV5-1 with TRBJ2-1, with D possibly TRBD1 on 5 matching bases. V was pared by 0 bases and J by 6 bases, with 10 bases between. The CDR3 runs to 14 residues. CDR1 and CDR2 from the germline V gene are SGHRS and YFSETQ.

This sequence joins TRBV2 and TRBJ2-6; D is perhaps TRBD1 (6 bases). The CDR3 spans 17 residues. The germline V and J ends were trimmed by 2 bases and 0 bases, with 11 bases remaining between them. Germline V gives CDR1 SNHLY, CDR2 FYNNEI. The CDR3 protein is CASSERWGHSGANVLTF. As DNA, the CDR3 is TGTGCCAGCAGTGAAAGGTGGGGGCACTCTGGGGCCAACGTCCTGACTTTC.

CDR3 in amino acids: CATSRGSAGVPNEQFF. CDR3 in DNA: TGTGCCACCAGCAGAGGTTCAGCGGGGGTCCCCAATGAGCAGTTCTTC. The rearrangement uses TRBV15 and TRBJ2-1, with 8 positions matching TRBD2. From germline, CDR1 is LNHNV and CDR2 YYDKDF (reference sequence). V lost 1 base and J lost 6; bases outside the gene matches: 8. This CDR3 contains 16 residues. Drawing the rest from reference TRBV15 and TRBJ2-1, the complete variable domain is DAMVIQNPRYQVTQFGKPVTLSCSQTLNHNVMYWYQQKSSQAPKLLFHYYDKDFNNEADTPDNFQSRRPNTSFCFLDIRSPGLGDTAMYLCATSRGSAGVPNEQFFGPGTRLTVL.

About this clone itself: The same CDR3 also results from other DNA sequences found in this sample. J is TRBJ1-2 and V is TRBV4-3; the match to TRBD1 covers 7 bases. V lost 1 base to trimming and J lost 5 bases; unmatched junction nucleotides: 4. This CDR3 has 14 amino acids. CDR1 and CDR2 (germline): LGHNA, YSLEER. CDR3 residues: CASSQADRAYGYTF. In DNA, the CDR3 is TGCGCCAGCAGCCAAGCCGACAGGGCGTATGGCTACACCTTC.

The rearrangement links TRBV19 to TRBJ1-3; TRBD1 matches at 10 bases. From germline, CDR1 is LNHDA and CDR2 SQIVND (reference sequence). The CDR3 runs to 17 residues. Trimming took 5 bases from V and 0 from J; bases not matched to a gene: 7. In DNA form, the CDR3 reads TGTGCCAGTAGTGACAGGGGGCCGCCTAGCTCTGGAAACACCATATATTTT. Translating it yields CASSDRGPPSSGNTIYF.